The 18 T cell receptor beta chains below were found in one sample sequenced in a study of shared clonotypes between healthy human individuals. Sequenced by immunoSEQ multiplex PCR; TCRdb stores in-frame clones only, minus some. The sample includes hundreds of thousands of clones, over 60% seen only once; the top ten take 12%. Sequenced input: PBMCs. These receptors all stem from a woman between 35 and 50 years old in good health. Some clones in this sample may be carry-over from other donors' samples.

CDR3 DNA sequence: TGTGCCAGCAGCTTAGGCAGGGCAGATACGCAGTATTTT. Its protein product is CASSLGRADTQYF. The chain links TRBV11-2 to TRBJ2-3; D might be TRBD1 (5 bases). Looked up from germline, CDR1 is SGHAT and CDR2 is FQNNGV. The V gene lost 1 base and the J gene lost 4 bases, with 6 bases spanning the gap. The CDR3 contains 13 residues.

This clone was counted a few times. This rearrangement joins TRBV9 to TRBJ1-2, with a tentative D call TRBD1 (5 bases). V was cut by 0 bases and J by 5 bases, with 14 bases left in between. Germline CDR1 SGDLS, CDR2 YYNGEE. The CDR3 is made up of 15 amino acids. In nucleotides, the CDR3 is TGTGCCAGCAGCGTAGCCCCTACCAGGGAATATGGCTACACCTTC. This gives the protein CASSVAPTREYGYTF.

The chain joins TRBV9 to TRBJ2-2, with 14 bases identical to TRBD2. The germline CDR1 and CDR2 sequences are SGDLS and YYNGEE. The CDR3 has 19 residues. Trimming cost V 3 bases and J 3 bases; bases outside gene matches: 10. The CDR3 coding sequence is TGTGCCAGCAGCGCGGGGGGACTAGCGGGAGTATCGGACACCGGGGAGCTGTTTTTT. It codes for CASSAGGLAGVSDTGELFF.

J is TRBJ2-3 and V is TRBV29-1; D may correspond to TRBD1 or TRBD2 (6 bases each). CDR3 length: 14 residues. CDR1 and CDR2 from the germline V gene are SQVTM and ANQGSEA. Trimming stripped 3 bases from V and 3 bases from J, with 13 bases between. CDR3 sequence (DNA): TGCAGCGTTGACCCGGGGGCTGGGACAGATACGCAGTATTTT. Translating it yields CSVDPGAGTDTQYF.

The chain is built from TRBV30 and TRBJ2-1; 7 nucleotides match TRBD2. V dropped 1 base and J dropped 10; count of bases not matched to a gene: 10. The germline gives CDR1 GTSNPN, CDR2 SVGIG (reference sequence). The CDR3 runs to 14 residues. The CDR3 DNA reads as TGTGCCTGGAGTGATCGGGACTACTCTTGGGAGCAGTTCTTC. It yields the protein CAWSDRDYSWEQFF. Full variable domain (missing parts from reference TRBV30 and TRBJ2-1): SQTIHQWPATLVQPVGSPLSLECTVEGTSNPNLYWYRQAAGRGLQLLFYSVGIGQISSEVPQNLSASRPQDRQFILSSKKLLLSDSGFYLCAWSDRDYSWEQFFGPGTRLTVL.

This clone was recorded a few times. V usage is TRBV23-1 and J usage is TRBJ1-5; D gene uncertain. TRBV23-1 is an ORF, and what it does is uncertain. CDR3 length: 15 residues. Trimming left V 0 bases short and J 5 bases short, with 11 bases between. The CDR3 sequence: CASSQSGTEDQPQHF. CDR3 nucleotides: TGCGCCAGCAGTCAATCGGGTACGGAGGATCAGCCCCAGCATTTT.

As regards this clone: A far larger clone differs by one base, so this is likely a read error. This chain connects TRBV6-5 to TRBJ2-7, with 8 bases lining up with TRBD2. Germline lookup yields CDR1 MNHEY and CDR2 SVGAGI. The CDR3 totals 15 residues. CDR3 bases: TGTGCCAGCAGTTACTTAGGGACTAGTTCCTACGTGCAGTACTTC. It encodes CASSYLGTSSYVQYF.

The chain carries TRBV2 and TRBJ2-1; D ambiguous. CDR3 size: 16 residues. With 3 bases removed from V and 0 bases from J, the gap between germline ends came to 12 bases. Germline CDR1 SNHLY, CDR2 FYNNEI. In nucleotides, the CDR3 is TGTGCCAGCAGTGAGGCACAGTATTTCTCCTACAATGAGCAGTTCTTC. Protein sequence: CASSEAQYFSYNEQFF.

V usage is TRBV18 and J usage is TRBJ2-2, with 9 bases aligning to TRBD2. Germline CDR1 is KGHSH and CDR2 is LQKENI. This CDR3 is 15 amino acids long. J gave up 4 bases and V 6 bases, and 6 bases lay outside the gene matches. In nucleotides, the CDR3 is TGTGCCAGCTCGCTCCTAGCGGGATCCACCGGGGAGCTGTTTTTT. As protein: CASSLLAGSTGELFF.

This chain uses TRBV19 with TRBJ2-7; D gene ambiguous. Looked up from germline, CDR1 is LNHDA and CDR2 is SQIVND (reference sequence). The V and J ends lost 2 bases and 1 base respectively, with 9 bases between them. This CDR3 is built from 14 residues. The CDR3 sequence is CASSILVQSYEQYF. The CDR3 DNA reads TGTGCCAGTAGTATATTGGTACAATCCTACGAGCAGTACTTC.

CDR3 loop: CASSFGGNYGYTF. The CDR3 region has the DNA TGTGCCAGCAGCTTCGGGGGTAACTATGGCTACACCTTC. This chain connects TRBV7-8 to TRBJ1-2; tentative D call: TRBD1 (5 bases). V shed 3 bases and J shed 1 base, with 6 bases lying between them. CDR1 and CDR2 from the germline V gene are SGHVS and FQNEAQ. This CDR3 has 13 residues.

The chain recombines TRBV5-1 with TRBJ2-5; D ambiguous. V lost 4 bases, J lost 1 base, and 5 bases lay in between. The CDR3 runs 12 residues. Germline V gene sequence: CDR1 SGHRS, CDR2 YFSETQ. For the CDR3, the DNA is TGCGCCAGCAGCCCCCCCCAAGAGACCCAGTACTTC. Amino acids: CASSPPQETQYF.

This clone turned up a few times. CDR3 in amino acids: CASSPRTGDGYTF. The CDR3 bases are TGTGCCAGCAGCCCGCGGACAGGGGATGGCTACACCTTC. The chain carries TRBV14 and TRBJ1-2, with 9 bases lining up with TRBD1. Germline V gives CDR1 SGHDN, CDR2 FVKESK. Germline trimming cut 4 bases from V and 6 bases from J; bases unmatched to any gene: 3. This CDR3 contains 13 residues.

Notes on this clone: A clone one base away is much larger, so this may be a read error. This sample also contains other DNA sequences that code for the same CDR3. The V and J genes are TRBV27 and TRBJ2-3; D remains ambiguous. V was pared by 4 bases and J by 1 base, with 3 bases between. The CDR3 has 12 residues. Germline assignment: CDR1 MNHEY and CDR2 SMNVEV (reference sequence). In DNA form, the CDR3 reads TGTGCCAGCAGTTCCCGCACAGATACGCAGTATTTT. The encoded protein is CASSSRTDTQYF.

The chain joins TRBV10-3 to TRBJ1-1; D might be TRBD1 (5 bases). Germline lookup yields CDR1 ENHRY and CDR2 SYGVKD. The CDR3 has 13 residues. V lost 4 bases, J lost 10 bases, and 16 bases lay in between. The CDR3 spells CAISGDSTLRAFF. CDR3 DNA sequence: TGTGCCATCAGTGGAGACAGCACCTTGAGAGCTTTCTTT.

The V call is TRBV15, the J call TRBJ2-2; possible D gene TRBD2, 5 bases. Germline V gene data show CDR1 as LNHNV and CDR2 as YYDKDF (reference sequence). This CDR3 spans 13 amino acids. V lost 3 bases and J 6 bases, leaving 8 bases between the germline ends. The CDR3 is CATSREVAGELFF. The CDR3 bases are TGTGCCACCAGCAGGGAGGTGGCCGGGGAGCTGTTTTTT.

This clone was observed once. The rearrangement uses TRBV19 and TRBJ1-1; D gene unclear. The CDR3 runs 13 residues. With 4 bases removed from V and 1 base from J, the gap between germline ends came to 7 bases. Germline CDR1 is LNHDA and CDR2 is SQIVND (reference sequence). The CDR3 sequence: CASSKAENTEAFF. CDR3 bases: TGTGCCAGTAGTAAGGCGGAGAACACTGAAGCTTTCTTT.

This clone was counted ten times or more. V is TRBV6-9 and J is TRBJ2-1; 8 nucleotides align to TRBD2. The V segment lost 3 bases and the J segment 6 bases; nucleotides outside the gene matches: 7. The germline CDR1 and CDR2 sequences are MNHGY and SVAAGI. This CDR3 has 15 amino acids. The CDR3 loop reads CASSYRREVPNEQFF. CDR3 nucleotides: TGTGCCAGCAGTTACAGGCGGGAGGTTCCCAATGAGCAGTTCTTC.